The subject of this entry is one TCR beta chain. Per germline, CDR1 SQVTM and CDR2 ANQGSEA. V dropped 2 bases and J dropped 2 bases, with 13 bases sitting between them. This CDR3 region has 15 residues. The protocol was immunoSEQ multiplex PCR, while the TCRdb copy is restricted to in-frame clones and leaves out a portion. The top ten hold about 2.5% of the sample, which has about 80,000 clones, 90% to 95% seen once. These data belong to a study of T cell changes during pregnancy in multiple sclerosis. Sample: peripheral blood, taken before pregnancy. The rearrangement joins TRBV29-1 to TRBJ2-1, with TRBD2 as a possible D gene (6 bases). The TCR originated in a female donor with multiple sclerosis, enrolled in a pregnancy study. In nucleotides, the CDR3 is TGCAGCGTTGAACTTTGGGCGGGGACCTACAATGAGCAGTTCTTC. Its protein is CSVELWAGTYNEQFF.